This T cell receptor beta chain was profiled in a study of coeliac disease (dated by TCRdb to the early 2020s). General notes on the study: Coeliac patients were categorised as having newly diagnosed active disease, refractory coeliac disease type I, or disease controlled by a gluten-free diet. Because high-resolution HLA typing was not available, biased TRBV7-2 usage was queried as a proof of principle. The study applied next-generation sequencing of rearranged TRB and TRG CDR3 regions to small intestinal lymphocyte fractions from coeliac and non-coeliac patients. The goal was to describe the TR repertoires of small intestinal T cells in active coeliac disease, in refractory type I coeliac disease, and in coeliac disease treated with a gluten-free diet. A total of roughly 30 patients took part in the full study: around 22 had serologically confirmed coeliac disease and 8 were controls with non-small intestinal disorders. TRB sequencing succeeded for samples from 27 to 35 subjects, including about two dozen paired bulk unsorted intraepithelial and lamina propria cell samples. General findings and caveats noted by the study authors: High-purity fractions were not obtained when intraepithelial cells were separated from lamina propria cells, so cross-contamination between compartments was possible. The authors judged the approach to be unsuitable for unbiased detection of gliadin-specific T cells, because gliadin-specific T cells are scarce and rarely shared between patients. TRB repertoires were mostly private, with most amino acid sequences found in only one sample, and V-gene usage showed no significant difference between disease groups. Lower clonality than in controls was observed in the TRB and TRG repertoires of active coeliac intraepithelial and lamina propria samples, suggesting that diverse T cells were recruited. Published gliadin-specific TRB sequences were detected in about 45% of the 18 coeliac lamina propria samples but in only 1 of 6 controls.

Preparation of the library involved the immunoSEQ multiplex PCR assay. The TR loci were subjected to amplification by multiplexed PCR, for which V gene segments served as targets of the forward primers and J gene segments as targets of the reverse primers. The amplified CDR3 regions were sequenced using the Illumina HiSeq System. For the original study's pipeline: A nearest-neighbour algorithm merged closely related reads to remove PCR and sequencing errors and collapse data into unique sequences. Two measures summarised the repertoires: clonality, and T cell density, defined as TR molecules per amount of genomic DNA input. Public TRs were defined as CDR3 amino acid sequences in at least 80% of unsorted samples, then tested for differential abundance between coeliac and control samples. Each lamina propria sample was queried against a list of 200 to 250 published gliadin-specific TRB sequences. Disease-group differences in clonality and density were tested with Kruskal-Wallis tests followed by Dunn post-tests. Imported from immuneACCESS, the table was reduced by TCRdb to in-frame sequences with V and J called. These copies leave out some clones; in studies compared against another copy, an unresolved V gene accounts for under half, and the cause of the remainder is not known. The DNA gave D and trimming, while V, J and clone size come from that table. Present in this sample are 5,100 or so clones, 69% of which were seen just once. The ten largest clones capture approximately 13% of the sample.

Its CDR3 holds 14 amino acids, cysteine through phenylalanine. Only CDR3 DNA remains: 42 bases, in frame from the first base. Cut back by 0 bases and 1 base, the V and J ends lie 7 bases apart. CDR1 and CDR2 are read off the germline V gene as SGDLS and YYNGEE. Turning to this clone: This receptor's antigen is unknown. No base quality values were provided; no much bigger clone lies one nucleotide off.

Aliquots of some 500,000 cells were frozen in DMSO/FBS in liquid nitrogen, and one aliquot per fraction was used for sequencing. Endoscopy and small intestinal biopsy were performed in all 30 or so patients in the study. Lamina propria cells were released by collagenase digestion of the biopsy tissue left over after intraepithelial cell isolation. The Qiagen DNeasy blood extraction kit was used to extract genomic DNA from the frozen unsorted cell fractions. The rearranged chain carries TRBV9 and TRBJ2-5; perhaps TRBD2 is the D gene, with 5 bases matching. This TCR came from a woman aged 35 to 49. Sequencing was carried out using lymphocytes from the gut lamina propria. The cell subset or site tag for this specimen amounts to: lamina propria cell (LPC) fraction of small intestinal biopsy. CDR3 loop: CASSVGGIQETQYF. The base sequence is TGTGCCAGCAGCGTAGGAGGGATCCAAGAGACCCAGTACTTC.